This T cell receptor (beta chain) was captured by sequencing in a study of T cells in Graves' hyperthyroidism and ophthalmopathy. Calling Graves' hyperthyroidism stable meant ophthalmopathy did not progress within 18 months. Uncontrolled infection, other autoimmune disease, pregnancy or lactation disqualified patients from enrolment. This CDR3 spans 13 amino acids. Trimming stripped 4 bases from V and 6 bases from J, with 14 bases between. Germline CDR1 SGHTS, CDR2 YDEGEE. Authors of the study amplified TCR beta CDR3 regions from RNA transcripts. The TCR CDR3 was amplified in a first-round RT-PCR using the HTBI primer set. TCRdb reanalysed the multiplex PCR reads using MiXCR and keeps one entry per CDR3 protein. Found here are some 300,000 distinct CDR3 sequences, approximately 15% of them singletons; the top ten hold 7.9%. The table lists this clonotype with a few counts. No antigen is known for it.

General study results and limits: Also found in blood were most expanded thyroid clonotypes above 0.001. Ophthalmopathy prediction by the model preceded onset by a median approximately six months.

Sequences were obtained from blood. The chain links TRBV5-8 to TRBJ2-7, with D possibly TRBD2 on 5 matching bases. The source of this sequence is a middle-aged woman with Graves' hyperthyroidism. The CDR3 spells CASSHLRGGEQYF. The CDR3 DNA reads TGTGCCAGCAGCCATCTTAGAGGAGGCGAGCAGTACTTC. The variable domain in full, completed from reference TRBV5-8 and TRBJ2-7, reads EAGVTQSPTHLIKTRGQQATLRCSPISGHTSVYWYQQALGLGLQFLLWYDEGEERNRGNFPPRFSGRQFPNYSSELNVNALELEDSALYLCASSHLRGGEQYFGPGTRLTVT.